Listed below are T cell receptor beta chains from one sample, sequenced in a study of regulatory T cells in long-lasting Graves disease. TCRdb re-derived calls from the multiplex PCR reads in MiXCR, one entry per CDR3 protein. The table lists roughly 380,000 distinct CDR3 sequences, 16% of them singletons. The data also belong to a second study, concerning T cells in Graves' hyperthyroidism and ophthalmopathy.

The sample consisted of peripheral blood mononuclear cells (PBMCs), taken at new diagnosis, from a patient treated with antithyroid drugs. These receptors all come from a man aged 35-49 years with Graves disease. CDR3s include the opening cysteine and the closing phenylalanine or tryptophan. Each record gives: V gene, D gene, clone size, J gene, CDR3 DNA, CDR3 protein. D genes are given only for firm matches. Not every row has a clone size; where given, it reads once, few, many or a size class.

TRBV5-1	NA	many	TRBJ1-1	TGCGCCAGCAGCTTGTACGGGAGGGACACTGAAGCTTTCTTT	CASSLYGRDTEAFF
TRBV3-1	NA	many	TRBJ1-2	TGTGCCAGCAGCCAAGACAGGGCATATGGCTACACCTTC	CASSQDRAYGYTF
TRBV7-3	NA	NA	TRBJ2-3	TGTGCCAGCAGCCCAAACCCCGGAGGTACGCAGTATTTT	CASSPNPGGTQYF
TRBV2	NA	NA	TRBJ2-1	TGTGCCAGCATGTTCTTAAGCTCCTACAATGAGCAGTTCTTC	CASMFLSSYNEQFF
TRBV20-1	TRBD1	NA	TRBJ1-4	TGCAGTGCTAAGACAGGGGTTAGAGAAAAACTGTTTTTT	CSAKTGVREKLFF
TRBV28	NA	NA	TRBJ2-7	TGTGCCAGCAGTTTAGGGCGGGAAGATTACTACGAGCAGTACTTC	CASSLGREDYYEQYF
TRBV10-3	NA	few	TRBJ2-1	TGTGCCATCAGTGGAAACAGGGAGTACAATGAGCAGTTCTTC	CAISGNREYNEQFF
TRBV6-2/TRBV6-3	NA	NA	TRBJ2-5	TGTGCCAGCAGCCCTAGGCGGATCGGTGAGCAAGAGACCCAGTACTTC	CASSPRRIGEQETQYF
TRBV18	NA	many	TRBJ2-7	TGTGCCAGCTCACCAACGCAGGGTCTTTCCTACGAGCAGTACTTC	CASSPTQGLSYEQYF
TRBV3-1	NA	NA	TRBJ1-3	TGTGCCAGCAGCCAAGATGGGCTCTCTGGAAACACCATATATTTT	CASSQDGLSGNTIYF
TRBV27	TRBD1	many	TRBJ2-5	TGTGCCAGCAGTTATGGACAGGGGGCGGAGACCCAGTACTTC	CASSYGQGAETQYF